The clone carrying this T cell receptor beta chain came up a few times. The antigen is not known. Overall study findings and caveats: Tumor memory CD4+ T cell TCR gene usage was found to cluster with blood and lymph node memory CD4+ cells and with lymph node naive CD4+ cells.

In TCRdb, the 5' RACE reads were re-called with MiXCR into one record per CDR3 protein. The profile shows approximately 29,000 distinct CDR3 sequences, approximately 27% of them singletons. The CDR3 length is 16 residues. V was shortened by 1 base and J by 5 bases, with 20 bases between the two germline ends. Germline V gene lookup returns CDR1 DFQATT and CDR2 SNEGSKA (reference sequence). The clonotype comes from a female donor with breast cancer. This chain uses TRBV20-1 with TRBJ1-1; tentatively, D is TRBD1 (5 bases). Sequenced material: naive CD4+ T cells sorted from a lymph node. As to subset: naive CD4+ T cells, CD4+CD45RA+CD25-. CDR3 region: CSARGTGWGSGTEAFF. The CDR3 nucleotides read TGCAGTGCTAGAGGGACCGGATGGGGCTCTGGGACTGAAGCTTTCTTT.